The clone carrying this T cell receptor beta chain was detected ten times or more. The antigen remains unidentified. The data originate from a study of T cells in Graves' hyperthyroidism and ophthalmopathy. The overall study: Peripheral blood draws took place at initial diagnosis, ahead of any treatment.

Per the germline V gene, CDR1 is SGHVS and CDR2 is FQNEAQ. The V gene end was trimmed by 3 bases and the J gene end by 3 bases; junction bases not matched to a gene: 4. This CDR3 has 15 residues. Study observations and caveats: It was a median about seven months before onset that the model predicted ophthalmopathy.

The TCR beta CDR3 regions underwent amplification using RNA transcripts as the source. The HTBI primer set drove a first-round RT-PCR of the TCR CDR3. MiXCR was run by TCRdb on the multiplex PCR reads, yielding one entry per CDR3 protein. Here the sample spans 360,000 or so distinct CDR3 sequences, over 15% being singletons. This clonotype was obtained from a woman between 35 and 50 years old with Graves' ophthalmopathy. The chain employs TRBV7-8 and TRBJ2-2, with TRBD2 matching 7 bases. What was sequenced was blood. As DNA, the CDR3 is TGTGCCAGCAGCTTGGGCGGGAGAGACACCGGGGAGCTGTTTTTT. It codes for CASSLGGRDTGELFF.